The 24 T cell receptor beta chains below were found in one sample sequenced in a study of cytomegalovirus exposure and HLA in healthy donors. Use of 60 Vbeta and 13 Jbeta primers characterized the PCR. The method was immunoSEQ multiplex PCR; TCRdb's version includes in-frame clones alone and lacks a portion of them. Of 70,000 to 95,000 clones listed, about 75% were seen once; the top ten hold around 10%. The sample comprised PBMCs. The receptors stem from a man younger than 45 in good health and CMV-seropositive.

The rearrangement uses TRBV4-1 and TRBJ2-5; 7 bases fit TRBD2. Trimming removed 0 bases from V and 5 bases from J; junction bases left unmatched: 12. The CDR3 has 17 residues. CDR1 and CDR2 from the germline V gene are MGHRA and YSYEKL. CDR3 sequence (DNA): TGCGCCAGCAGCCAAGATTTCATCCGGGCCGGGGGGGAGACCCAGTACTTC. It encodes CASSQDFIRAGGETQYF.

Remarks on this clone: The junction does not match germline at one end; this may be a read error. V is TRBV7-3 and J is TRBJ1-6; D possibly corresponds to TRBD1 (5 bases). Germline V gives CDR1 SGHTA, CDR2 FQGTGA. This CDR3 is built from 12 residues. In DNA form, the CDR3 reads TGTTCCAGCAGCTCAGGGAATTCACCCCTCCACTTT. Its translation is CSSSSGNSPLHF.

This clone was picked up a small number of times. The chain has TRBV4-1 and TRBJ2-7; a possible D gene is TRBD2 (5 bases). Germline V gene sequence: CDR1 MGHRA, CDR2 YSYEKL. The V end was cut by 8 bases, the J end by 6 bases, with 17 bases between. The CDR3 is 13 amino acids. The CDR3 is CASGAVGSPEQYF. CDR3 DNA sequence: TGCGCCAGCGGAGCGGTGGGCAGCCCCGAGCAGTACTTC.

This clone was seen only a few times. CDR3 amino acids: CASRRQGSYNEQFF. DNA of the CDR3: TGTGCCAGTAGGCGACAGGGGTCCTACAATGAGCAGTTCTTC. The chain has TRBV19 and TRBJ2-1, with 8 bases fitting TRBD1. The germline gives CDR1 LNHDA, CDR2 SQIVND (reference sequence). This CDR3 contains 14 residues. With V trimmed by 6 bases and J by 1 base, 2 bases remained unmatched.

The genes are TRBV5-1 and TRBJ2-3; TRBD1 agrees at 8 bases. The length of the CDR3 is 19 residues. In germline, CDR1 is SGHRS, CDR2 YFSETQ. With V trimmed by 2 bases and J by 4 bases, 18 bases remained unmatched. The CDR3 DNA is TGCGCCAGCAGCTTCCAGGGGGCAGGGGGCTATGGTCAGTCAGATACGCAGTATTTT. Residues: CASSFQGAGGYGQSDTQYF.

The chain carries TRBV6-6 and TRBJ1-2; TRBD1 might be the D (5 bases). Trimming removed 7 bases from V and 4 bases from J, with 16 bases in between. The CDR3 covers 14 residues. Germline-derived CDR1 and CDR2 are MNHNY and SVGAGI (reference sequence). In DNA, the CDR3 is TGTGCCAGCACCCCGCGACAGAACCTCTATGGCTACACCTTC. Protein sequence: CASTPRQNLYGYTF.

V and J are TRBV29-1 and TRBJ1-1, with D tentatively TRBD1 (5 bases). Germline V gene data show CDR1 as SQVTM and CDR2 as ANQGSEA. The CDR3 sequence is 13 residues long. V dropped 2 bases and J dropped 5 bases, with 12 bases sitting between them. CDR3 nucleotides: TGCAGCGTTGAAACCCAGGGCGGAACTGAAGCTTTCTTT. Protein product: CSVETQGGTEAFF.

This chain links TRBV7-9 with TRBJ1-1; TRBD1 might be the D (5 bases). Germline V gene data show CDR1 as SEHNR and CDR2 as FQNEAQ (reference sequence). The CDR3 totals 15 residues. Trimming stripped 2 bases from V and 5 bases from J, with 15 bases between. CDR3 loop: CASSLWQMGGTEAFF. DNA for the CDR3: TGTGCCAGCAGCTTATGGCAAATGGGGGGAACTGAAGCTTTCTTT.

The genes are TRBV6-6 and TRBJ1-2, with TRBD1 matching 7 bases. The CDR3 sequence is 15 residues long. Germline V lookup: CDR1 MNHNY, CDR2 SVGAGI (reference sequence). V was clipped by 5 bases and J by 1 base; unmatched bases: 7. The CDR3 is CASSKEGARNYGYTF. CDR3 nucleotide sequence: TGTGCCAGCAGTAAAGAGGGGGCGCGTAACTATGGCTACACCTTC.

The V gene is TRBV6-1, the J gene TRBJ1-1, with TRBD1 as a possible D gene (5 bases). V lost 6 bases to trimming and J lost 0 bases, with 14 bases between them. The CDR3 runs to 15 residues. The germline CDR1 and CDR2 sequences are MNHNS and SASEGT. The CDR3 is CASRARAYMNTEAFF. As DNA, the CDR3 is TGTGCCAGCAGAGCCAGGGCCTACATGAACACTGAAGCTTTCTTT.

The gene calls are TRBV19 and TRBJ2-1, with TRBD1 as a possible D gene (6 bases). Per the germline V gene, CDR1 is LNHDA and CDR2 is SQIVND (reference sequence). CDR3 length: 13 residues. V lost 1 base to trimming and J lost 6 bases, with 7 bases between them. CDR3 nucleotide sequence: TGTGCCAGTAGTATAGTGACAGGCAATGAGCAGTTCTTC. Its translation is CASSIVTGNEQFF.

On this clone itself: The junction departs from germline at one end; a sequencing error may be responsible. The genes are TRBV6-4 and TRBJ2-5; 7 bases are shared with TRBD1. The germline CDR1 and CDR2 sequences are MRHNA and SNTAGT. This CDR3 spans 13 amino acids. The CDR3 DNA follows: TGTGCCAGCAGTGACAGGGGGCGAGAGGCCCAGTACTTC. Protein product: CASSDRGREAQYF.

V and J are TRBV19 and TRBJ1-5, with 9 bases aligning to TRBD1. The germline gives CDR1 LNHDA, CDR2 SQIVND (reference sequence). Losses at the gene ends were 6 bases for V and 5 bases for J; bases not matched to a gene: 2. CDR3 size: 13 residues. The CDR3 bases are TGTGCCAGTAGCAGACAGGGGGATCAGCCCCAGCATTTT. Its translation: CASSRQGDQPQHF.

The chain recombines TRBV5-1 with TRBJ2-7; a possible D gene is TRBD1 (6 bases). Germline V gene sequence: CDR1 SGHRS, CDR2 YFSETQ. The ends were cut back, 6 bases at V and 3 bases at J, with 16 bases in the middle. This CDR3 is 14 amino acids long. CDR3 protein: CASIHKGVIYEQYF. In nucleotides, the CDR3 is TGCGCCAGCATCCATAAGGGGGTAATCTACGAGCAGTACTTC.

The chain couples TRBV28 to TRBJ1-6; 9 positions agree with TRBD1. The V gene end was trimmed by 7 bases and the J gene end by 11 bases; junction bases not matched to a gene: 15. The CDR3 runs 16 residues. Germline loops: CDR1 MDHEN, CDR2 SYDVKM. In nucleotides, the CDR3 is TGTGCCAGCACAGAAGGGTCGGGACAGGGATTTACACCCCTCCACTTT. It translates to CASTEGSGQGFTPLHF.

This sequence joins TRBV5-6 and TRBJ2-7; 9 bases line up with TRBD2. The CDR3 length is 16 residues. Unmatched junction bases numbered 6, after V lost 0 bases and J lost 2 bases. Germline-derived CDR1 and CDR2 are SGHDT and YYEEEE. CDR3 sequence reads: CASSLVAGAVTYEQYF. The CDR3 nucleotides are TGTGCCAGCAGCTTGGTAGCGGGGGCTGTAACCTACGAGCAGTACTTC.

The chain links TRBV27 to TRBJ2-5; 11 nucleotides align to TRBD1. The DNA end favors TRBJ2-7, so the J call may be wrong. Germline V gene sequence: CDR1 MNHEY, CDR2 SMNVEV (reference sequence). The CDR3 covers 18 residues. The chain's CDR3 is CASSLRAGTGGVSYEQYF. CDR3 nucleotides: TGTGCCAGCAGTTTAAGAGCCGGGACAGGGGGAGTCTCCTACGAGCAGTACTTC.

The rearrangement links TRBV7-2 to TRBJ2-3; 12 positions agree with TRBD2. CDR3 length: 18 amino acids. Germline CDR1 SGHTA, CDR2 FQGNSA. V lost 0 bases, J lost 2 bases, and 6 bases stayed unmatched. CDR3 in amino acids: CASSLAFLAGGITDTQYF. CDR3 DNA: TGTGCCAGCAGCTTAGCGTTTCTAGCGGGGGGGATCACAGATACGCAGTATTTT.

The chain carries TRBV13 and TRBJ2-3; D not certain. The CDR3 contains 17 residues. V gave up 2 bases and J gave up 2 bases, with 17 bases separating them. CDR1 is PRHDT, CDR2 FYEKMQ, per germline (reference sequence). CDR3 protein: CASSLFVQEFPTDTQYF. Written as DNA, the CDR3 is TGTGCCAGCAGCTTATTTGTCCAGGAATTCCCCACAGATACGCAGTATTTT.

V gene TRBV29-1 combines with J gene TRBJ2-5, with 13 positions matching TRBD2. This CDR3 has 15 amino acids. Germline CDR1 reads SQVTM; CDR2 reads ANQGSEA. Trimming at V came to 4 bases and at J to 0 bases, leaving 2 bases not matched to a gene. The CDR3 here is CSVVTSGGYQETQYF. The CDR3 DNA is TGCAGCGTTGTGACTAGCGGGGGGTACCAAGAGACCCAGTACTTC.

About this clone itself: Other DNA sequences in the same sample also yield this CDR3. The chain joins TRBV2 to TRBJ2-1; 12 bases map to TRBD2. The V gene end was trimmed by 8 bases and the J gene end by 7 bases; junction bases not matched to a gene: 6. This CDR3 region has 14 residues. Germline V gives CDR1 SNHLY, CDR2 FYNNEI. CDR3 loop: CASASGGVGNEQFF. CDR3 bases: TGTGCCAGCGCTAGCGGGGGGGTTGGAAATGAGCAGTTCTTC. The variable domain in full, completed from reference TRBV2 and TRBJ2-1, reads EPEVTQTPSHQVTQMGQEVILRCVPISNHLYFYWYRQILGQKVEFLVSFYNNEISEKSEIFDDQFSVERPDGSNFTLKIRSTKLEDSAMYFCASASGGVGNEQFFGPGTRLTVL.

V usage is TRBV15 and J usage is TRBJ1-6; D possibly corresponds to TRBD1 (5 bases). This CDR3 spans 15 amino acids. Trimming left V 5 bases short and J 10 bases short, with 18 bases between. The V gene's germline CDR1 is LNHNV and CDR2 YYDKDF (reference sequence). This CDR3 reads CATSRGGNVGSPLHF. Here the CDR3 DNA reads TGTGCCACCAGCCGTGGGGGGAACGTCGGGTCACCCCTCCACTTT.

Written as DNA, the CDR3 is TGTGCCAGCAGTGACCAGACTTATGGCTACACCTTC. Protein: CASSDQTYGYTF. V gene TRBV2 combines with J gene TRBJ1-2, with D hard to call. Germline lookup yields CDR1 SNHLY and CDR2 FYNNEI. V lost 3 bases and J lost 5, with 7 bases in between. The CDR3 has 12 residues.

CDR3 sequence reads: CASSLFGGGRLDTQYF. CDR3 nucleotide sequence: TGTGCCAGCAGTTTATTCGGGGGGGGCCGATTAGATACGCAGTATTTT. This chain links TRBV27 with TRBJ2-3; TRBD2 aligns across 8 bases. The CDR3 is made up of 16 amino acids. Trimming cost V 1 base and J 5 bases; bases outside gene matches: 8. CDR1 and CDR2 from the germline V gene are MNHEY and SMNVEV (reference sequence).